This T cell receptor beta chain was obtained from a study of shared clonotypes between healthy human individuals. At the level of the study: The donor pool was made up of a couple of women and three men aged 18 to 49. A donor's plate count was three for CD4 naive and three for CD4 memory; CD8 naive had two and CD8 memory one.

Authors' processing steps: ImmunoSEQ sequences covered only the junction and lacked quality scores; filtering therefore differed. Sequencing was performed with immunoSEQ multiplex PCR; in TCRdb, only in-frame clones are kept and a portion is missing. V and J calls and clone size come straight from that table; D and trimming were deduced from the DNA. This table holds under 2,000,000 clones, about 94% found once. CDR3 length: 10 residues. V lost 10 bases and J lost 9, with 10 bases in between. Germline CDR1 is WNHNN and CDR2 is SYGVQD (reference sequence). Naive CD8 populations comprised CD45RO-negative cells positively selected for CCR7, excluding terminally differentiated effector memory CD45RA+ cells.

Source material: naive CD8+ T cells sorted from blood. The chain employs TRBV10-1 and TRBJ2-1; no clear D. This clonotype was obtained from a young man in good health. CDR3 region: CATSPGEQFF. The CDR3 DNA reads as TGCGCCACCTCCCCGGGTGAGCAGTTCTTC.